The 2 T cell receptor beta chains below all came from one sample that was sequenced in a study of shared T cell receptors in the human thymus. Method: immunoSEQ multiplex PCR; TCRdb's copy keeps in-frame clones and lacks some. The sample consists of fewer than 700,000 clones, roughly 90% of them appearing once. The same data also contributed to another study, on human thymus T cells.

Sequenced sample: thymocytes. These receptors were taken from a boy in the first two years of life with a congenital heart defect.

The chain joins TRBV7-2 to TRBJ2-7, with D possibly TRBD1 on 5 matching bases. The CDR3 length is 13 residues. CDR1 is SGHTA and CDR2 is FQGNSA in the germline V gene. The ends were cut back, 3 bases at V and 1 base at J, with 7 bases in the middle. Here the CDR3 reads CASSLTDSYEQYF. For the CDR3, the DNA is TGTGCCAGCAGCTTGACAGATTCCTACGAGCAGTACTTC.

The chain recombines TRBV30 with TRBJ1-1; TRBD1 might be the D (5 bases). The CDR3 is made up of 16 amino acids. The ends were cut back, 0 bases at V and 3 bases at J, with 17 bases in the middle. Germline CDR1 GTSNPN, CDR2 SVGIG (reference sequence). CDR3 nucleotides: TGTGCCTGGAGTGTACTGGGGGGGAGTGGCGACACTGAAGCTTTCTTT. As protein: CAWSVLGGSGDTEAFF.